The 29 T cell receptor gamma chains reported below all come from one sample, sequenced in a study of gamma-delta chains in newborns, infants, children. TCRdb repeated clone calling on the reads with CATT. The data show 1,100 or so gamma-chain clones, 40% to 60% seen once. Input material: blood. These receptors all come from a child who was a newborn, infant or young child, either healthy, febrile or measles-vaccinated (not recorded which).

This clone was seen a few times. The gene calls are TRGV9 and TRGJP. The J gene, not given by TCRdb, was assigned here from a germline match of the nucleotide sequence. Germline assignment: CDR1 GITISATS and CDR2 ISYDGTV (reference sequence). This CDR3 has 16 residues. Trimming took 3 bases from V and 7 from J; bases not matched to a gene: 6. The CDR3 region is CALWELPELGKKIKVF. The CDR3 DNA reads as TGTGCCTTGTGGGAGCTCCCCGAGTTGGGCAAAAAAATCAAGGTATTT.

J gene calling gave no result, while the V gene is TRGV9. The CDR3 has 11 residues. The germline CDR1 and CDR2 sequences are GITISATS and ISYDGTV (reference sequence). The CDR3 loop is CALGSTGKRLF. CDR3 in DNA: TGTGCCTTGGGCTCGACGGGGAAGAGACTCTTT.

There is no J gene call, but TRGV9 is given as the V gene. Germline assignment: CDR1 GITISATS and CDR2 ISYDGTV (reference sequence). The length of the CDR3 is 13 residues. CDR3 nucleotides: TGTGCCTTCGTAGAGTTGGGCAAAAAAATAAAGGTATTT. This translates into CAFVELGKKIKVF.

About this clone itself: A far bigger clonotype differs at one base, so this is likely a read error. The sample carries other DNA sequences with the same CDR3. The CDR3 here is CALWERELGKKIKVF. The CDR3 nucleotides are TGTGCCTTGTGGGAGCGAGAGTTGGGCAAAAAAATCAAGGTATTT. V usage is TRGV9 and J usage is TRGJP. The J gene, left out of TCRdb, was set here by checking the DNA against germline. V was pared by 3 bases and J by 6 bases, with 2 bases of the junction left unmatched. Germline CDR1 and CDR2: GITISATS and ISYDGTV (reference sequence). CDR3 length equals 15 residues.

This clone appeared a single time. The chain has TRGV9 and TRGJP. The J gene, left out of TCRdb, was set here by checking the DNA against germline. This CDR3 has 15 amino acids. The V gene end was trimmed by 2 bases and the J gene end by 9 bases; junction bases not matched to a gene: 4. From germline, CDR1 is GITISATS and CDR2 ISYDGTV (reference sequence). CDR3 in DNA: TGTGCCTTGTGGGAGGATGTGTTGGGCAAAAAAATCAAGGTATTT. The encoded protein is CALWEDVLGKKIKVF.

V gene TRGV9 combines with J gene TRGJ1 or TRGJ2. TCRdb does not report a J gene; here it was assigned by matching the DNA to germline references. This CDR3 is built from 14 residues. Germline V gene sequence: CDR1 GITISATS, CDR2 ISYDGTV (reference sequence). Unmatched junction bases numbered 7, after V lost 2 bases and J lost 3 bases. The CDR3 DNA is TGTGCCTTGTGGGAGGCCCAGGGTTATTATAAGAAACTCTTT. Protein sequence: CALWEAQGYYKKLF.

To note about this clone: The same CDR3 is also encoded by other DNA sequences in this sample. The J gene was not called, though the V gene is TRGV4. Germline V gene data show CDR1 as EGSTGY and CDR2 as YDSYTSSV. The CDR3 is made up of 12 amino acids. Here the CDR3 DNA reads TGTGCCACCTGGGACGGACTTAGGAAGAAGCTCTTT. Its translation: CATWDGLRKKLF.

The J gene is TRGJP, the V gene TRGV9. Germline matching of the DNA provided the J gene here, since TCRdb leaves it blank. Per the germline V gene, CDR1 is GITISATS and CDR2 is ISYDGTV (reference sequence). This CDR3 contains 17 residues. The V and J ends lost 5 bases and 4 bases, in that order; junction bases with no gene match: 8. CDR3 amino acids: CALWGDHQELGKKIKVF. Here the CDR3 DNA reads TGTGCCTTGTGGGGGGATCATCAAGAGTTGGGCAAAAAAATCAAGGTATTT.

The CDR3 DNA is TGTGCCACCCGGGACGATTATAAGAAACTCTTT. Amino acids: CATRDDYKKLF. There is no V gene call, and the J gene is TRGJ1 or TRGJ2. The CDR3 has 11 residues.

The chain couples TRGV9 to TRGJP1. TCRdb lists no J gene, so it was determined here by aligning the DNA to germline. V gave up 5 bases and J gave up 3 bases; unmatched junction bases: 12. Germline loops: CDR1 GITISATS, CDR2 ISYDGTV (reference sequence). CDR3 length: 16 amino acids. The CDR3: CALWVLSDATGWFKIF. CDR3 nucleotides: TGTGCCTTGTGGGTACTCTCCGATGCCACTGGTTGGTTCAAGATATTT.

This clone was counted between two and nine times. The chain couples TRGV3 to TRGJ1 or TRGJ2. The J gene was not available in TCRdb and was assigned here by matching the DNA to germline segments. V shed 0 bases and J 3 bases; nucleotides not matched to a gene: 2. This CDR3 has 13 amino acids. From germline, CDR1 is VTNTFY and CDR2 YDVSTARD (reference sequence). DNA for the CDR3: TGTGCCACCTGGGACAGGCCTTATTATAAGAAACTCTTT. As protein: CATWDRPYYKKLF.

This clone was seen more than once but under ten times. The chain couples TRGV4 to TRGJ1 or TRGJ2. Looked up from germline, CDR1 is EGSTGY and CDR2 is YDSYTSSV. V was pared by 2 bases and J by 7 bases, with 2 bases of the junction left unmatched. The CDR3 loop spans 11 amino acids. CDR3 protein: CATWDAYKKLF. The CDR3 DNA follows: TGTGCCACCTGGGATGCCTATAAGAAACTCTTT.

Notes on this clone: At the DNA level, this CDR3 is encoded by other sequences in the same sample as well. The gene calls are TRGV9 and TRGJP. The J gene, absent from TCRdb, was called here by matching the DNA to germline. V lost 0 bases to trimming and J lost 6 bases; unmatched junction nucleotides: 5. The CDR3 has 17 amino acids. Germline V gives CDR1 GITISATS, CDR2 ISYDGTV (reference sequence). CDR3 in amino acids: CALWEVLGELGKKIKVF. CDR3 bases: TGTGCCTTGTGGGAGGTGTTGGGAGAGTTGGGCAAAAAAATCAAGGTATTT.

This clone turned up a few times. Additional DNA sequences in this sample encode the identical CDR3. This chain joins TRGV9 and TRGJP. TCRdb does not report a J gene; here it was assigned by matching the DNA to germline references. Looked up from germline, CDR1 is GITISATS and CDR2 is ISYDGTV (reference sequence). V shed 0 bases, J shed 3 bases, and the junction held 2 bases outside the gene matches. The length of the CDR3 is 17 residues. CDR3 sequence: CALWEVPQELGKKIKVF. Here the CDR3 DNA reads TGTGCCTTGTGGGAGGTGCCGCAAGAGTTGGGCAAAAAAATCAAGGTATTT.

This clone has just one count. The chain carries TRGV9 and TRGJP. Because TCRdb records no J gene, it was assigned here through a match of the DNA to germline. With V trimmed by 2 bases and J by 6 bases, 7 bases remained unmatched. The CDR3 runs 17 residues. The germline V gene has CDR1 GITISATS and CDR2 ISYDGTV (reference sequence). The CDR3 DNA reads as TGTGCCTTGTGGGAGGCGACCTTAGAGTTGGGCAAAAAAATCAAGGTATTT. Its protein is CALWEATLELGKKIKVF.

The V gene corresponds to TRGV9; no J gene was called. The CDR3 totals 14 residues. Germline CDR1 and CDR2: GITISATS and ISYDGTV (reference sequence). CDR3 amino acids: CALWEAHNYKNKLF. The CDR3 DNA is TGTGCCTTGTGGGAGGCTCATAATTATAAAAACAAACTCTTT.

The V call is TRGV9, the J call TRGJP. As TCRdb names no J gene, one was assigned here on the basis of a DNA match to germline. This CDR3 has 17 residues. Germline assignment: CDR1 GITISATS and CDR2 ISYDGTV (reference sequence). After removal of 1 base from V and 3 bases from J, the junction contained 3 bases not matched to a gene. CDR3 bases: TGTGCCTTGTGGGAGGTAGAGCAAGAGTTGGGCAAAAAAATCAAGGTATTT. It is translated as CALWEVEQELGKKIKVF.

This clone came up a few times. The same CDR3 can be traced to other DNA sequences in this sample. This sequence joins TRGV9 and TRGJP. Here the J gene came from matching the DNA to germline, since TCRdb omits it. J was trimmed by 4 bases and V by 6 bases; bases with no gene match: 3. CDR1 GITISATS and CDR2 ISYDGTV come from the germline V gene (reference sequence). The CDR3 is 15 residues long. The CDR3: CALWLQELGKKIKVF. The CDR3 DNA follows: TGTGCCTTGTGGCTACAAGAGTTGGGCAAAAAAATCAAGGTATTT.

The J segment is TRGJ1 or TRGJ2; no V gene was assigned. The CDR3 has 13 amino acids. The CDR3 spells CALWEVRPYKKLF. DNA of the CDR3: TGTGCCTTGTGGGAGGTGCGGCCTTATAAGAAACTCTTT.

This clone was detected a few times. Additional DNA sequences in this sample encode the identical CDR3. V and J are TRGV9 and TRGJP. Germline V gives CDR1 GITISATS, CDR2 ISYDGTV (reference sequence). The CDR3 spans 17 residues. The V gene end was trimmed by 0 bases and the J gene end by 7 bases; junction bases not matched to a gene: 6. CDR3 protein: CALWEVQRELGKKIKVF. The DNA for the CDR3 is TGTGCCTTGTGGGAGGTGCAGAGGGAGTTGGGCAAAAAAATCAAGGTATTT.

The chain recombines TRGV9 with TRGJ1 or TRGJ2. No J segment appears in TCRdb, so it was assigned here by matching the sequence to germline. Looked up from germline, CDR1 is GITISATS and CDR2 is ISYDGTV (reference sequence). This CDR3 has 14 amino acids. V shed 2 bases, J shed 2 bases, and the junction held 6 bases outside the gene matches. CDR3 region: CALWEAGDYYKKLF. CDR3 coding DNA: TGTGCCTTGTGGGAGGCCGGGGATTATTATAAGAAACTCTTT.

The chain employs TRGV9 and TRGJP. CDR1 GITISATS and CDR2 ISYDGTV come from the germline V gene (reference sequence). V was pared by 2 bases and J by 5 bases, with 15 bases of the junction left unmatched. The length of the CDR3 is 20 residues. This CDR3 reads CALWEAAPQNEELGKKIKVF. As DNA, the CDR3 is TGTGCCTTGTGGGAGGCAGCTCCCCAAAACGAAGAGTTGGGCAAAAAAATCAAGGTATTT.

The CDR3 protein is CALWEVLTPKLF. The CDR3 DNA is TGTGCCTTGTGGGAGGTGCTCACCCCGAAACTCTTT. The V gene is TRGV9, the J gene TRGJ1 or TRGJ2. The J gene was missing in TCRdb and was found by matching the end of the DNA to germline. The CDR3 contains 12 residues. V gave up 0 bases and J gave up 12 bases; unmatched junction bases: 8. Per germline, CDR1 GITISATS and CDR2 ISYDGTV (reference sequence).

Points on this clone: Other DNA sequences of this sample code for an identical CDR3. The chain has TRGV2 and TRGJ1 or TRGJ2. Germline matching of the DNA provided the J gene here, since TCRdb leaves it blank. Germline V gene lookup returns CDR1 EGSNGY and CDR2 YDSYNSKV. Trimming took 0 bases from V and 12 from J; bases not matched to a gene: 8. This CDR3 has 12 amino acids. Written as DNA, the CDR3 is TGTGCCACCTGGGACGGGCGAGTCGGGAAACTCTTT. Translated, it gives CATWDGRVGKLF.

The CDR3 DNA reads as TGTGCCTTGTGGGAGGTGCAATTTGGGTTGGGCAAAAAAATCAAGGTATTT. Its protein is CALWEVQFGLGKKIKVF. The chain recombines TRGV9 with TRGJP. Germline matching of the DNA provided the J gene here, since TCRdb leaves it blank. There are 17 residues in the CDR3. The trim removed 0 bases at V and 9 bases at J, leaving 8 bases unmatched. From germline, CDR1 is GITISATS and CDR2 ISYDGTV (reference sequence).

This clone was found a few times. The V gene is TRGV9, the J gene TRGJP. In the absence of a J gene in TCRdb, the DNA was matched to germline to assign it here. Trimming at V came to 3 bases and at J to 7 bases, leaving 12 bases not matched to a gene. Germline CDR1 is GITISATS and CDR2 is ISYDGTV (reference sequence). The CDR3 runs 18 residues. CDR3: CALWEPPLRELGKKIKVF. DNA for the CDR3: TGTGCCTTGTGGGAGCCACCCCTCCGGGAGTTGGGCAAAAAAATCAAGGTATTT.

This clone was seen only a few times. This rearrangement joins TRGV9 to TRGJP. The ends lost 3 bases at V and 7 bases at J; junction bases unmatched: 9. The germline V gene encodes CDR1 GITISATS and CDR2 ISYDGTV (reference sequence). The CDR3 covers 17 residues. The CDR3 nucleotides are TGTGCCTTGTGGGAGCCTGGTCATGAGTTGGGCAAAAAAATCAAGGTATTT. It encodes CALWEPGHELGKKIKVF.

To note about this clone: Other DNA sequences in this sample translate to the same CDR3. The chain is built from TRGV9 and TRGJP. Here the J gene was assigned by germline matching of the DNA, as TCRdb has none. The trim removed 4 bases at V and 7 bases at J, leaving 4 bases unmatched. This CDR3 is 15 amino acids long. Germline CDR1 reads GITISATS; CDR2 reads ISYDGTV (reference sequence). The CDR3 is CALWEVELGKKIKVF. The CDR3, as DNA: TGTGCCTTGTGGGAAGTCGAGTTGGGCAAAAAAATCAAGGTATTT.

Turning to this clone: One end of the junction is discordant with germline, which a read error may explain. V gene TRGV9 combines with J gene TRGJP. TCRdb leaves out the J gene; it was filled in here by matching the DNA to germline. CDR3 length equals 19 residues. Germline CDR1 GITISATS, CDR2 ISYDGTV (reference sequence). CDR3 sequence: CALWGVQFHKELGKKIKVF. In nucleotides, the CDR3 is TGTGCCTTGTGGGGGGTGCAGTTTCACAAAGAGTTGGGCAAAAAAATCAAGGTATTT.